This T cell receptor beta chain was identified in a study of T cells after posttransplantation cyclophosphamide. General study points: TRB overlap between skin or GI tissue T cells and blood was limited.

TCRdb keeps only in-frame clones here, not all; method: immunoSEQ multiplex PCR. This sample comprises tens of thousands of clones, none seen once only. This clone was observed many times. No antigen is known for it. The CDR3 covers 14 residues. V lost 7 bases, J lost 4 bases, and 16 bases lay in between. Germline CDR1 MNHEY, CDR2 SMNVEV (reference sequence). The material sequenced was PBMCs. The clonotype originates from a man aged 50 to 59 in good health, CMV-negative, and a related stem cell transplant donor. The V gene is TRBV27, the J gene TRBJ1-1; D gene ambiguous. The CDR3 loop reads CASIPRRGLTEAFF. As DNA, the CDR3 is TGTGCCAGCATCCCACGAAGAGGGCTCACTGAAGCTTTCTTT.